This T cell receptor (beta chain) was retrieved from a study of shared clonotypes between healthy human individuals. The length of the CDR3 is 13 residues. The J segment lost 7 bases and the V segment lost 6 bases, leaving 3 bases of the junction unmatched. Germline-derived CDR1 and CDR2 are SNHLY and FYNNEI. Only CD45RO-negative cells positively selected for CCR7 counted as naive CD8 cells, so terminally differentiated effector memory CD45RA+ cells were excluded. Healthy and HIV-negative, the adult donors had no recent acute infections or vaccinations. On this clone: The antigen is undetermined.

As handled by the study authors: Filtering differed since immunoSEQ provided only junctions, with no quality scores. Using immunoSEQ multiplex PCR, the repertoire was profiled, and TCRdb retains in-frame clones only, with some absent. V and J calls and clone size come straight from that table; D and trimming were deduced from the DNA. Among more than 2 million clones listed, about 94% were seen once. Study-level results: Generation probabilities of non-shared clonotypes were lower (relative to those shared by all four donors). Naive subsets tended to show greater estimated richness than memory subsets.

What was sequenced was naive CD8+ T cells from PBMCs. The TCR was taken from a man aged 18 to 30 in good health. Some clones in this sample may be carry-over from other donors' samples. This chain connects TRBV2 to TRBJ2-7, with TRBD2 matching 13 bases. The CDR3 coding sequence is TGTGCCAGCAGAAAGGGACTAGCGGGGGAGCAGTACTTC. Its translation is CASRKGLAGEQYF. Supplemented by reference TRBV2 and TRBJ2-7, the full variable domain reads EPEVTQTPSHQVTQMGQEVILRCVPISNHLYFYWYRQILGQKVEFLVSFYNNEISEKSEIFDDQFSVERPDGSNFTLKIRSTKLEDSAMYFCASRKGLAGEQYFGPGTRLTVT.